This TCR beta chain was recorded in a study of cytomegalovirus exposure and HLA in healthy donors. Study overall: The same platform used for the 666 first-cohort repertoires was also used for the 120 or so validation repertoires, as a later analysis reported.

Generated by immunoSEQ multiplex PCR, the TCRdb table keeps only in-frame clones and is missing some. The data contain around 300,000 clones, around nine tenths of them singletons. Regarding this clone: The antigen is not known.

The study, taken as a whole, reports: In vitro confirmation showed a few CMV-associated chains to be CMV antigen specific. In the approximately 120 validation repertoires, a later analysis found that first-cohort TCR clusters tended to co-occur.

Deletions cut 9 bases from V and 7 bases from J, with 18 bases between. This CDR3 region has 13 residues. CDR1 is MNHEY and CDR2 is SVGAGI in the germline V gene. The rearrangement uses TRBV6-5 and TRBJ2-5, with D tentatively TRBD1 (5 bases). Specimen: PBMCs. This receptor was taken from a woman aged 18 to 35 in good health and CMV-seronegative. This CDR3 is CASSPDRAGTQYF. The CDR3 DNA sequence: TGTGCCAGTTCCCCCGACAGAGCCGGGACCCAGTACTTC.